The 5 T cell receptor beta chains presented below share a single source sample, sequenced in a study of healthy donors' naive CD4 and CD8 T cells. A linear amplification protocol produced the TCR libraries from around 0.55 ug of total RNA. Each CDR3 protein gets one entry after TCRdb re-called the reads with MiXCR. The sample comprises 180,000 or so distinct CDR3 sequences, 74% of which are singletons, and 2.3% rests with the top ten. The sample comprised naive CD4+ and CD8+ T cells sorted from blood, pooled from several donors. All receptors come from a pool of human donors in good health; the sample pools cells from several healthy donors.

The rearrangement uses TRBV6-5 and TRBJ1-5, with 10 bases that match TRBD1. The CDR3 length is 15 residues. Germline assignment: CDR1 MNHEY and CDR2 SVGAGI. Trimming took 6 bases from V and 1 from J; bases not matched to a gene: 3. The CDR3 bases are TGTGCCAGCAGAGAGGGACAGGGGAGCAATCAGCCCCAGCATTTT. It specifies CASREGQGSNQPQHF.

The chain uses TRBV11-2 and TRBJ2-2, with D perhaps TRBD1 or TRBD2 (5 bases each). V was cut by 6 bases and J by 5 bases, with 13 bases left in between. The CDR3 totals 14 residues. CDR1 is SGHAT and CDR2 is FQNNGV in the germline V gene. CDR3 sequence reads: CASRLGTETGELFF. CDR3 in DNA: TGTGCCAGCAGACTGGGGACGGAGACCGGGGAGCTGTTTTTT.

This sequence joins TRBV19 and TRBJ1-1; 10 bases map to TRBD1. The CDR3 is 17 residues long. Germline-derived CDR1 and CDR2 are LNHDA and SQIVND (reference sequence). V dropped 1 base and J dropped 3; count of bases not matched to a gene: 8. The CDR3 spells CASSIGGTGVSDTEAFF. CDR3 in DNA: TGTGCCAGTAGTATAGGTGGGACAGGGGTATCGGACACTGAAGCTTTCTTT.

This sequence joins TRBV29-1 and TRBJ1-5; 7 bases agree with TRBD1. The germline V gene has CDR1 SQVTM and CDR2 ANQGSEA. V trimming: 1 base; J trimming: 3 bases; junction bases outside the gene matches: 3. The length of the CDR3 is 14 residues. CDR3 nucleotides: TGCAGCGTTGAAGGGGACAGTCTCAATCAGCCCCAGCATTTT. This codes for CSVEGDSLNQPQHF.

The rearrangement links TRBV6-1 to TRBJ1-1, with D unclear. Germline V gene sequence: CDR1 MNHNS, CDR2 SASEGT. This CDR3 is built from 10 residues. V was clipped by 2 bases and J by 13 bases, with 8 bases between them. CDR3 sequence (DNA): TGTGCCAGCAGTGAAAAATTCGGTTTCTTT. This codes for CASSEKFGFF.